This is a list of T cell receptor beta chains from one sample in a study of T cells after posttransplantation cyclophosphamide. The repertoire was sequenced with immunoSEQ multiplex PCR; TCRdb's copy has only in-frame clones and lacks some. Of around 43,000 clones detected, around 91% appear once; the ten largest clones hold less than 3.5%. The sequencing input was PBMCs. These receptors originate from a woman between 50 and 59 years old in good health and a related stem cell transplant donor. The CDR3 runs from the conserved cysteine through the conserved F or W. The D gene is left open where the match is weak. The size entry is marked missing in some rows and otherwise reads once, few, many or a size class.

CDR3 DNA	CDR3 protein	V gene	clone size	CDR3 length	J gene	D gene
TGTGCCAGCAGCTTAGTCGGTGGGGCGATGAACACTGAAGCTTTCTTT	CASSLVGGAMNTEAFF	TRBV7-2	NA	16	TRBJ1-1	NA
TGTGCCAGCAGTGGGACAGTTGTTGCCGGGGAGCTGTTTTTT	CASSGTVVAGELFF	TRBV6-1	NA	14	TRBJ2-2	NA
TGTGCCAGCAGCCCTAGATTGAACACTGAAGCTTTCTTT	CASSPRLNTEAFF	TRBV11-2	NA	13	TRBJ1-1	NA
TGTGCCAGCAGCTTGGCACTAGCGGGGGGAGAAGAGCAGTTCTTC	CASSLALAGGEEQFF	TRBV5-4	NA	15	TRBJ2-1	TRBD2
TGTGCCAGCTCACCACTTAACCACGCGCAGGCCGCCCAGAGCACTGAAGCTTTCTTT	CASSPLNHAQAAQSTEAFF	TRBV18	NA	19	TRBJ1-1	NA
TGTGCCAGCAGTTTAACTAGCGGGAGTAGCGAGCAGTACTTC	CASSLTSGSSEQYF	TRBV27	NA	14	TRBJ2-7	TRBD2
TGTGCCAGTGACCCCACAGGGTTCGGTAACTCACCCCTCCACTTT	CASDPTGFGNSPLHF	TRBV19	NA	15	TRBJ1-6	NA
TGTGCCACCAGACAGGAGACTAATGAAAAACTGTTTTTT	CATRQETNEKLFF	TRBV15	NA	13	TRBJ1-4	NA
TGCGCCAGCAGCCAAGATAGCGGTAGCGGGAGTTTGTTGGACAATGAGCAGTTCTTC	CASSQDSGSGSLLDNEQFF	TRBV4-1	NA	19	TRBJ2-1	TRBD2
TGTGCCAGCAGAAGGTCAGGGCCCTCCGGGGAGCTGTTTTTT	CASRRSGPSGELFF	TRBV6-5	NA	14	TRBJ2-2	NA
TGTGCCAGCAGTGAGGGTACAGGGGTAACAGATACGCAGTATTTT	CASSEGTGVTDTQYF	TRBV6-4	NA	15	TRBJ2-3	TRBD1
TGTGCCAGCAGTTACCCGGACAGGGCATTTGGATCACCCCTCCACTTT	CASSYPDRAFGSPLHF	TRBV6-6	NA	16	TRBJ1-6	TRBD1
TGTGCCAGCAGCTTAGGGACAGGGAAGTACGAGCAGTACTTC	CASSLGTGKYEQYF	TRBV11-3	NA	14	TRBJ2-7	TRBD1
TGTGCCAGCAGCGGGGGGACAGGGACCATCTCTGGAAACACCATATATTTT	CASSGGTGTISGNTIYF	TRBV9	NA	17	TRBJ1-3	TRBD1
TGTGCCAGCAGCGGGACTAGTCCCACTCCTTTTAGCACAGATACGCAGTATTTT	CASSGTSPTPFSTDTQYF	TRBV2	NA	18	TRBJ2-3	TRBD2
TGTGCTAGTGGTCCCGGCCAGGGAGGCTACACCTTC	CASGPGQGGYTF	TRBV12-5	NA	12	TRBJ1-2	NA
TGTGCCAGCAGTGAATGGCCGGAGGGGAACACCGGGGAGCTGTTTTTT	CASSEWPEGNTGELFF	TRBV2	NA	16	TRBJ2-2	NA
TGTGCCAGCACCCCACAGGGGGACGAGCAGTACTTC	CASTPQGDEQYF	TRBV5-5	NA	12	TRBJ2-7	TRBD1
TGCGCCAGCAGCCCCCAAGCGGGGGAGACAGATACGCAGTATTTT	CASSPQAGETDTQYF	TRBV5-1	NA	15	TRBJ2-3	TRBD2
TGCGCCAGCAGTGCGGGGGGCTCAGATACGCAGTATTTT	CASSAGGSDTQYF	TRBV5-1	NA	13	TRBJ2-3	TRBD2
TGTGCCAGCAGTTACTCGAGGGTAGATACGCAGTATTTT	CASSYSRVDTQYF	TRBV6-6	NA	13	TRBJ2-3	NA
TGCGCCAGCTCCACTGGGGAACTAGCGGGTATGTCACAGGATACGCAGTATTTT	CASSTGELAGMSQDTQYF	TRBV5-1	NA	18	TRBJ2-3	TRBD2
TGTGCCACCAGCAGAGATAGGGCCCAAGGGGGAAGAAAAAGCAATCAGCCCCAGCATTTT	CATSRDRAQGGRKSNQPQHF	TRBV15	NA	20	TRBJ1-5	NA
TGTGCCTGGAGCGGGACTAGCGGACTTTCGAGGAATGAGCAGTTCTTC	CAWSGTSGLSRNEQFF	TRBV30	NA	16	TRBJ2-1	TRBD2
TGTGCCAGCAGCTTATGGCCTGTAAACTATGGCTACACCTTC	CASSLWPVNYGYTF	TRBV7-8	NA	14	TRBJ1-2	NA
TGTGCCAGCAGTGAAATTGGCAGGGAAAACTCTGGAAACACCATATATTTT	CASSEIGRENSGNTIYF	TRBV6-1	NA	17	TRBJ1-3	NA
TGTGCCAGCAGCTTATCTCCGGGACAGGGGAATAGCTACGAGCAGTACTTC	CASSLSPGQGNSYEQYF	TRBV7-9	NA	17	TRBJ2-7	TRBD1
TGTGCCAGCAGCGACGGGGAATTTTGGGGTGGCTACACCTTC	CASSDGEFWGGYTF	TRBV6-5	once	14	TRBJ1-2	NA
TGCGCCAGCAGTATTCTTAGCGGTTACAATGAGCAGTTCTTC	CASSILSGYNEQFF	TRBV10-2	NA	14	TRBJ2-1	NA
TGTGCCAGCTCATCTACAGAGGGCTACACCTTC	CASSSTEGYTF	TRBV18	NA	11	TRBJ1-2	NA
TGTGCCAGCAGCCAATCACAGGGGAGCAATCAGCCCCAGCATTTT	CASSQSQGSNQPQHF	TRBV6-1	NA	15	TRBJ1-5	TRBD1
TGTGCCAGCAGCTTAGTGGGGAGGGTGCCCTACGAGCAGTACTTC	CASSLVGRVPYEQYF	TRBV11-2	NA	15	TRBJ2-7	TRBD2
TGTGCCAGCAGTGGGGACAGGGGAGGCTACGAGCAGTACTTC	CASSGDRGGYEQYF	TRBV2	once	14	TRBJ2-7	TRBD1
TGTGCCAGCAGTCGGGACAGCACGATACAGAACACCGGGGAGCTGTTTTTT	CASSRDSTIQNTGELFF	TRBV2	NA	17	TRBJ2-2	TRBD1
TGCGCCAGCAGAGGGACCACGGGACTAGCGGGAGAGTACTCCTACGAGCAGTACTTC	CASRGTTGLAGEYSYEQYF	TRBV5-1	NA	19	TRBJ2-7	TRBD2
TGCGCCAGCAGCCAAGATGCGGAGCCCTATGGCTACACCTTC	CASSQDAEPYGYTF	TRBV4-1	NA	14	TRBJ1-2	NA
TGTGCCACCAGCAGAGCCGTGACAGGGGGGACAGCTTTCTTT	CATSRAVTGGTAFF	TRBV15	NA	14	TRBJ1-1	TRBD1
TGTGCCAGCAGCGCCCAGAACACAGATACGCAGTATTTT	CASSAQNTDTQYF	TRBV9	NA	13	TRBJ2-3	NA
TGTGCCATCTTAGCGCAGAACACCGGGGAGCTGTTTTTT	CAILAQNTGELFF	TRBV10-3	NA	13	TRBJ2-2	NA
TGTGCCAGCAGCTCAGCCATACAGTTTAGCTCCTACGAGCAGTACTTC	CASSSAIQFSSYEQYF	TRBV7-8	NA	16	TRBJ2-7	NA